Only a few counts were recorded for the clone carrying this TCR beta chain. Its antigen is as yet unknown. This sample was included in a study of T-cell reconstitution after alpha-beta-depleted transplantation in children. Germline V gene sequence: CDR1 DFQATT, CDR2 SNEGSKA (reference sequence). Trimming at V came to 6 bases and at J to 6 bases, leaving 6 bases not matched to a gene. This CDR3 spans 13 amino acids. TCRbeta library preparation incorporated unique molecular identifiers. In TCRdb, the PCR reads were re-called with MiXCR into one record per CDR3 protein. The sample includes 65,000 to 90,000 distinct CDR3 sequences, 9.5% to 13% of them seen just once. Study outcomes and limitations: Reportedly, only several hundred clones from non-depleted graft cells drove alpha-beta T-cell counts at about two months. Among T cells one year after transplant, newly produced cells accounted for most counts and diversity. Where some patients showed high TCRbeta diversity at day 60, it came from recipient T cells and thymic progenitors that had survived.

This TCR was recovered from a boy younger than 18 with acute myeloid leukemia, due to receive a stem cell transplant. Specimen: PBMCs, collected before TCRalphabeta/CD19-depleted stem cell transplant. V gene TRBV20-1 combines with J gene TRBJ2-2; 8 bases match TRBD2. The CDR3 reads CSATGTRPGELFF. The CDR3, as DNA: TGCAGTGCCACCGGGACTAGACCCGGGGAGCTGTTTTTT.